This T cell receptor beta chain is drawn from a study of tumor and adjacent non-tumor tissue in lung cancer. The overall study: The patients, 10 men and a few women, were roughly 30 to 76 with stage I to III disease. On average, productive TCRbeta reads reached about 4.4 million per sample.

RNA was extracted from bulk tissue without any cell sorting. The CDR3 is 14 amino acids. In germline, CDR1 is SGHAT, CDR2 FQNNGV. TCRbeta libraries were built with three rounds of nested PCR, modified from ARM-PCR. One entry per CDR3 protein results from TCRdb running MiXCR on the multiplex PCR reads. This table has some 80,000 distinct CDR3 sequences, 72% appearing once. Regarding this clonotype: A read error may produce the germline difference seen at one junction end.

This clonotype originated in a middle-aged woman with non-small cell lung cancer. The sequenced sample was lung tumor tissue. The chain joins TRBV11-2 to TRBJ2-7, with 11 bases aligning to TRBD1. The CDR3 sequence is CPSSSGQGAYEQYF. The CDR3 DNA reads TGTCCCAGTAGCTCGGGACAGGGGGCCTACGAGCAGTACTTC.